These 22 T cell receptor beta chains share one sample of origin, sequenced in a study of beta chain features in type 1 diabetes. The isolated RNA, all of it, was reverse transcribed, so expressed TCRB transcripts were what got sequenced. TCRdb's copy holds only in-frame clones and misses some; the assay was immunoSEQ multiplex PCR. The data hold 900,000 or so clones, with roughly a sixth observed a single time. Sample: naive CD4+ T cells from blood. The receptors shown here come from a woman aged 18 to 35 in good health.

V usage is TRBV7-6 and J usage is TRBJ2-7, with D perhaps being TRBD1 or TRBD2 (8 bases each). There are 15 residues in the CDR3. Trimming took off 6 bases at V and 4 bases at J, with 19 bases between the two ends. Germline V gene sequence: CDR1 SGHVS, CDR2 FNYEAQ. The CDR3 nucleotides read TGTGCCAGCAGGGACAGGGAGCGGGAGCGGTACGAGCAGTACTTC. Amino acid sequence: CASRDRERERYEQYF. Supplemented by reference TRBV7-6 and TRBJ2-7, the full variable domain reads GAGVSQSPRYKVTKRGQDVALRCDPISGHVSLYWYRQALGQGPEFLTYFNYEAQQDKSGLPNDRFSAERPEGSISTLTIQRTEQRDSAMYRCASRDRERERYEQYFGPGTRLTVT.

The genes are TRBV6-5 and TRBJ1-1; a possible D gene is TRBD1 (5 bases). The CDR3 spans 13 residues. Trimming took off 2 bases at V and 9 bases at J, with 13 bases between the two ends. Per the germline V gene, CDR1 is MNHEY and CDR2 is SVGAGI. CDR3 nucleotide sequence: TGTGCCAGCAGTTACCCGGGGACGGCAAAAGCTTTCTTT. Translation gives CASSYPGTAKAFF.

The chain employs TRBV11-2 and TRBJ2-3, with 9 bases fitting TRBD2. J was trimmed by 2 bases and V by 6 bases; bases with no gene match: 6. The CDR3 totals 15 residues. CDR1 SGHAT and CDR2 FQNNGV come from the germline V gene. The CDR3 DNA reads as TGTGCCAGCAGTACCCTAGCGGGAAACACAGATACGCAGTATTTT. This sequence encodes CASSTLAGNTDTQYF.

This sequence joins TRBV4-3 and TRBJ1-2; a weak D match, TRBD1 (5 bases). V lost 1 base and J 8 bases, leaving 17 bases between the germline ends. The CDR3 covers 15 residues. CDR1 and CDR2 (germline): LGHNA, YSLEER. CDR3 bases: TGCGCCAGCAGCCAAGCGGGGCAGTCCGCTATAGGCTACACCTTC. Residues: CASSQAGQSAIGYTF.

The genes are TRBV7-2 and TRBJ2-1; 9 bases line up with TRBD1. CDR1 SGHTA and CDR2 FQGNSA come from the germline V gene. CDR3 size: 17 residues. Trimming took 1 base from V and 4 from J; bases not matched to a gene: 8. CDR3 in amino acids: CASSLVRDRVNYNEQFF. The CDR3 DNA is TGTGCCAGCAGCTTAGTACGGGACAGGGTCAATTACAATGAGCAGTTCTTC.

CDR3 residues: CASSGDRGHEQFF. The CDR3 coding sequence is TGTGCCAGCAGTGGGGACAGGGGGCATGAGCAGTTCTTC. This chain uses TRBV27 with TRBJ2-1, with 12 bases aligning to TRBD1. The V gene end was trimmed by 5 bases and the J gene end by 8 bases; junction bases not matched to a gene: 1. This CDR3 has 13 residues. The germline CDR1 and CDR2 sequences are MNHEY and SMNVEV (reference sequence).

The table lists this clone with a few counts. The chain employs TRBV28 and TRBJ2-3; perhaps TRBD1 as D (5 bases). The V end was cut by 5 bases, the J end by 5 bases, with 17 bases between. The CDR3 contains 15 residues. The V gene's germline CDR1 is MDHEN and CDR2 SYDVKM. CDR3 DNA sequence: TGTGCCAGCAGTGCCCCAGGGTCTCTCGGAGATACGCAGTATTTT. This sequence encodes CASSAPGSLGDTQYF. Full variable domain (missing parts from reference TRBV28 and TRBJ2-3): DVKVTQSSRYLVKRTGEKVFLECVQDMDHENMFWYRQDPGLGLRLIYFSYDVKMKEKGDIPEGYSVSREKKERFSLILESASTNQTSMYLCASSAPGSLGDTQYFGPGTRLTVL.

This clone came up a few times. The chain couples TRBV6-4 to TRBJ2-1; tentatively, D is TRBD1 (6 bases). From germline, CDR1 is MRHNA and CDR2 SNTAGT. Trimming took off 8 bases at V and 12 bases at J, with 32 bases between the two ends. There are 17 residues in the CDR3. CDR3 nucleotide sequence: TGTGCCAGCGGGACGTACTTGAAAAGACAGGCCCTCAGGTGGCAGTTCTTC. Its protein product is CASGTYLKRQALRWQFF.

This clone appeared a few times. This chain uses TRBV15 with TRBJ2-7; possible D gene TRBD2, 6 bases. Germline V lookup: CDR1 LNHNV, CDR2 YYDKDF (reference sequence). Trimming removed 0 bases at V and 0 bases at J, with 12 bases between. The CDR3 consists of 16 residues. This chain's CDR3 is CATSRDRTGVSYEQYF. The CDR3 bases are TGTGCCACCAGCAGAGATAGGACGGGAGTCTCCTACGAGCAGTACTTC. Combining the CDR3 with reference TRBV15 and TRBJ2-7 gives the whole variable domain DAMVIQNPRYQVTQFGKPVTLSCSQTLNHNVMYWYQQKSSQAPKLLFHYYDKDFNNEADTPDNFQSRRPNTSFCFLDIRSPGLGDTAMYLCATSRDRTGVSYEQYFGPGTRLTVT.

This clone was seen a handful of times. The V call is TRBV4-3, the J call TRBJ2-1, with D unresolved. The germline CDR1 and CDR2 sequences are LGHNA and YSLEER. Trimming pared 1 base from V and 9 bases from J, leaving 13 bases between. This CDR3 spans 14 amino acids. The CDR3 region has the DNA TGCGCCAGCAGCCAAGGCTTCTCGGCTTTTGAGCAGTTCTTC. Its protein product is CASSQGFSAFEQFF.

The rearrangement links TRBV19 to TRBJ2-5, with D possibly being TRBD2 (6 bases). The V and J ends lost 3 bases and 5 bases respectively, with 16 bases between them. This CDR3 region has 15 residues. Germline loops: CDR1 LNHDA, CDR2 SQIVND (reference sequence). The CDR3 sequence is CASSIGGRRVETQYF. The DNA of the CDR3 is TGTGCCAGTAGTATCGGGGGTCGTCGGGTGGAGACCCAGTACTTC.

In the case of this clone: Other DNA sequences of this sample code for an identical CDR3. The CDR3 DNA sequence: TGTGCCAGCAGCTTAGCCGGTAGGGGTAATGAGCAGTTCTTC. Translated: CASSLAGRGNEQFF. The chain is built from TRBV7-2 and TRBJ2-1; D might be TRBD1 (5 bases). The CDR3 length is 14 residues. The germline V gene has CDR1 SGHTA and CDR2 FQGNSA. V lost 0 bases and J lost 7, with 10 bases in between.

This chain connects TRBV4-2 to TRBJ2-5, with D hard to call. The CDR3 is made up of 15 amino acids. The V end was cut by 0 bases, the J end by 4 bases, with 12 bases between. Germline CDR1 LGHNA, CDR2 YNFKEQ. The CDR3 coding sequence is TGTGCCAGCAGCCAAGATTTGCCGCGGTCAGAGACCCAGTACTTC. Its protein product is CASSQDLPRSETQYF.

The sample holds a few counts of this clone. The chain recombines TRBV29-1 with TRBJ2-7; 7 nucleotides align to TRBD2. This CDR3 comprises 12 residues. Germline CDR1 reads SQVTM; CDR2 reads ANQGSEA. V was pared by 6 bases and J by 3 bases, with 5 bases of the junction left unmatched. The CDR3 region is CSVASGRYEQYF. The DNA of the CDR3 is TGCAGCGTCGCTAGCGGACGCTACGAGCAGTACTTC.

A few counts support this clone. This chain links TRBV29-1 with TRBJ2-7, with D maybe TRBD1 (5 bases). CDR1 and CDR2 from the germline V gene are SQVTM and ANQGSEA. Trimming took off 6 bases at V and 2 bases at J, with 11 bases between the two ends. CDR3 size: 12 residues. CDR3 loop: CSVQGLTYEQYF. The CDR3 DNA sequence: TGCAGCGTCCAGGGTCTCACCTACGAGCAGTACTTC.

This clone has just a few counts. The V call is TRBV10-3, the J call TRBJ2-7; D possibly uses TRBD1 or TRBD2 (6 bases each). Trimming pared 3 bases from V and 4 bases from J, leaving 10 bases between. The length of the CDR3 is 13 residues. Germline V lookup: CDR1 ENHRY, CDR2 SYGVKD. CDR3 sequence reads: CAISEGGIYEQYF. In nucleotides, the CDR3 is TGTGCCATCAGTGAAGGGGGGATTTACGAGCAGTACTTC.

This clone was observed a few times. The chain couples TRBV9 to TRBJ2-1; TRBD2 matches at 15 bases. The ends lost 4 bases at V and 9 bases at J; junction bases unmatched: 5. Germline V gives CDR1 SGDLS, CDR2 YYNGEE. The CDR3 has 15 residues. CDR3 coding DNA: TGTGCCAGCAGCAGGACTAGCGGGAGGGACGGTGAGCAGTTCTTC. It is translated as CASSRTSGRDGEQFF. Full variable domain (rest looked up from reference TRBV9 and TRBJ2-1): DSGVTQTPKHLITATGQRVTLRCSPRSGDLSVYWYQQSLDQGLQFLIQYYNGEERAKGNILERFSAQQFPDLHSELNLSSLELGDSALYFCASSRTSGRDGEQFFGPGTRLTVL.

This clone appeared a few times. The chain uses TRBV7-9 and TRBJ2-3; 12 bases align to TRBD2. The CDR3 totals 15 residues. Trimming removed 3 bases from V and 4 bases from J; junction bases left unmatched: 2. Germline CDR1 is SEHNR and CDR2 is FQNEAQ (reference sequence). CDR3 region: CASSLTSGSADTQYF. In DNA, the CDR3 is TGTGCCAGCAGCTTGACTAGCGGGAGCGCAGATACGCAGTATTTT. The full variable domain, its missing parts supplied by reference TRBV7-9 and TRBJ2-3, is DTGVSQNPRHKITKRGQNVTFRCDPISEHNRLYWYRQTLGQGPEFLTYFQNEAQLEKSRLLSDRFSAERPKGSFSTLEIQRTEQGDSAMYLCASSLTSGSADTQYFGPGTRLTVL.

This clone came up a few times. CDR3 nucleotides: TGTGCCAGCAGCCACCCGGGACAAGACACCGGGGAGCTGTTTTTT. Translating gives CASSHPGQDTGELFF. The V gene is TRBV4-2, the J gene TRBJ2-2; possibly TRBD1 for D (6 bases). There are 15 residues in the CDR3. In germline, CDR1 is LGHNA, CDR2 YNFKEQ. V lost 3 bases to trimming and J lost 3 bases, with 11 bases between them.

The chain combines TRBV5-1 with TRBJ2-1; no definite D call. The germline gives CDR1 SGHRS, CDR2 YFSETQ. Trimming cost V 0 bases and J 5 bases, with 12 bases left between them. This CDR3 comprises 15 residues. CDR3 sequence (DNA): TGCGCCAGCAGCTTGGTATGGATAAATGACAATGAGCAGTTCTTC. Its translation is CASSLVWINDNEQFF.

This clone was seen a few times. At the DNA level, this CDR3 is encoded by other sequences in the same sample as well. The V call is TRBV7-2, the J call TRBJ1-1; D is undetermined. CDR1 and CDR2 from the germline V gene are SGHTA and FQGNSA. V shed 5 bases and J shed 0 bases, with 7 bases lying between them. CDR3 length: 13 residues. CDR3 sequence reads: CASSPWVNTEAFF. The CDR3 DNA is TGTGCCAGCAGCCCGTGGGTGAACACTGAAGCTTTCTTT.

This clone has more than one count but fewer than ten. The V call is TRBV1, the J call TRBJ1-4; TRBD1, as called in the table, went unchecked against the DNA. TRBV1 is annotated as a pseudogene. This CDR3 contains 16 residues. This CDR3 reads CTSSQTRDRVIEKLFF. The CDR3 DNA follows: TGCACCAGCAGCCAAACCCGGGACAGGGTGATAGAAAAACTGTTTTTT.